Listed here is a single TCR beta chain. This clone was picked up many times. Its antigen specificity is not known. The read falls 3 residues short of the CDR3 end, and the missing part is taken from the germline J gene. Most of the CVID patients and most of the healthy controls were of Caucasian heritage. Heparinized peripheral whole blood samples of about 4.5 to 8.5 ml were obtained from each donor. TCRbeta CDR3 repertoires were sequenced from genomic DNA of adults with common variable immune deficiency (CVID) and healthy adult controls. The control group comprised approximately 22 healthy adult volunteers, some 12 female and approximately ten male, aged about 23 to 66 years with a mean age of approximately 31. To isolate peripheral blood mononuclear cells, diluted blood was subjected to density centrifugation over Hypaque 1077 or Ficoll-Paque. Unsorted mononuclear cells served as the source of genomic DNA, which was extracted either by Qiagen column purification or by a centrifugation-based method.

The record originates from a study of T cell clonality in common variable immunodeficiency (dated by TCRdb to the mid-2010s). What the study reported, not specific to this receptor: It was noted by the authors that sequencing of the repertoires of T cell subpopulations would be needed to clarify the cause of the increased clonality in CVID. CVID TCRbeta sequences reportedly showed fewer deletions and N-nucleotide insertions and lacked highly modified clones with 13 or more V deletions. Although equal DNA input was used, an average of approximately 82,000 unique sequences per sample was obtained for controls, compared with around 32,000 for CVID samples. CVID subjects shared fewer TCRbeta clones with each other than healthy controls did (p < 0.0001). Compared with healthy controls, CVID subjects showed increased TCRbeta clonality (t-test p = 0.018), a feature most characteristic of about a third of subjects. Correlations between repertoire features and clinical complications were limited by patient heterogeneity within the CVID cohort.

Equivalent amounts of genomic DNA from CVID and control samples were used as sequencing input. For every sample, a 60 bp segment covering the rearranged TCRbeta CDR3 region was amplified and then sequenced. TCRbeta amplification used the immunoSEQ assay, a bias-corrected multiplex PCR with high-throughput sequencing. The published analysis was carried out like this. Every unique nucleotide sequence was considered a clone and was annotated with V, D and J genes, copy number and frequency. Sequences were labeled productive if in frame, and non-productive if out of frame or containing stop codons. Clonality was calculated from Shannon's entropy as previously described. The predicted amino acid sequences of productive clones were used to derive mean CDR3 Kyte-Doolittle hydropathy. Using the R hclust function, scaled V gene usage was clustered hierarchically with Manhattan distance and complete linkage. Sharing of clones by CDR3 amino acid sequence was evaluated through resampling of 12 repertoires per group over 100 rounds. The repertoires were searched for around 65 published EBV-specific and around 240 published CMV-specific TCRbeta sequences. Analysis left out two CVID samples that produced under 10,000 sequences, so a few dozen CVID repertoires remained. Entries here come from immuneACCESS through TCRdb and include only in-frame sequences with V and J called. Some clones fail to appear in such tables; in the studies checked, an unresolved V gene covers under half of the shortfall, and the cause of the remainder is unknown. The DNA gave D and trimming, while V, J and clone size come from that table. With about 47,000 clones recorded, this sample contains no clone counted only once. Approximately 6.3% of the sample belongs to the ten largest clones.

V lost 2 bases and J lost 4 bases, and the count of bases not matched to a germline gene is 6. According to the germline V gene, CDR1 reads KGHSH and CDR2 reads LQKENI. The CDR3 spans 16 residues, from the cysteine through the phenylalanine. The DNA has 39 bases, all within the CDR3, and is read from base 1. Sequenced input: peripheral blood mononuclear cells. The sequence was collected from a person between 18 and 75 years old in good health. This receptor chain uses TRBV18 and TRBJ2-1, with 9 bases in between that match TRBD2. The CDR3 bases that were read are TGTGCCAGCTCACCAATAGCGGGGGCTAAATACAATGAG. The translation is CASSPIAGAKYNE. The whole CDR3 is CASSPIAGAKYNEQFF.